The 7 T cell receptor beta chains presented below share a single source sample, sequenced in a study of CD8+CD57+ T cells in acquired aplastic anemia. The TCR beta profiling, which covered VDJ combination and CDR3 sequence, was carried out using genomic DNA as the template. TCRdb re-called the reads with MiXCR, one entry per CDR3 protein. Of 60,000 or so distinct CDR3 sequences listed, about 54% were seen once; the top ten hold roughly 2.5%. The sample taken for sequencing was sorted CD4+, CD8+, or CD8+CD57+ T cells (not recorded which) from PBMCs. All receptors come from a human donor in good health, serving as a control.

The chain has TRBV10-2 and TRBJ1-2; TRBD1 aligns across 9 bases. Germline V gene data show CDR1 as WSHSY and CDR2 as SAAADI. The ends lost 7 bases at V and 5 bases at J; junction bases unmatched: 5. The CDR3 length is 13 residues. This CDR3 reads CASTGDREYGYTF. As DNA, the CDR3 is TGCGCCAGCACCGGGGACAGGGAGTATGGCTACACCTTC.

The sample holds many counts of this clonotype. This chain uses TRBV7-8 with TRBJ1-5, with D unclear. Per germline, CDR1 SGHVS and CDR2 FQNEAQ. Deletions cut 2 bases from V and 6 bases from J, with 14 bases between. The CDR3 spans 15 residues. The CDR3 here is CASSLSKGSSQPQHF. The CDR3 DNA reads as TGTGCCAGCAGCTTAAGTAAGGGTTCGAGTCAGCCCCAGCATTTT. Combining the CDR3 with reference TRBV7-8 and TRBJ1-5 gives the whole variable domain GAGVSQSPRYKVAKRGQDVALRCDPISGHVSLFWYQQALGQGPEFLTYFQNEAQLDKSGLPSDRFFAERPEGSVSTLKIQRTQQEDSAVYLCASSLSKGSSQPQHFGDGTRLSIL.

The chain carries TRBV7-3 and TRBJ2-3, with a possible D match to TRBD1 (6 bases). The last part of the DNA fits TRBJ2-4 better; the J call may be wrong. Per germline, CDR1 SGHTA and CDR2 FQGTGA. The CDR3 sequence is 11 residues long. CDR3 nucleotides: TGTGCCAGCAGCGAAGACAGGCATCAGTACTTC. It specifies CASSEDRHQYF.

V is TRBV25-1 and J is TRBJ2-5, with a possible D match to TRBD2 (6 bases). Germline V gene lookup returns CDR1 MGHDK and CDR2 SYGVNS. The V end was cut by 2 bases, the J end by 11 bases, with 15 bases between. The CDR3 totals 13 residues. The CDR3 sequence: CASSEQPGEEQYF. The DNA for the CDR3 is TGTGCCAGCAGTGAACAGCCGGGGGAAGAGCAGTACTTC.

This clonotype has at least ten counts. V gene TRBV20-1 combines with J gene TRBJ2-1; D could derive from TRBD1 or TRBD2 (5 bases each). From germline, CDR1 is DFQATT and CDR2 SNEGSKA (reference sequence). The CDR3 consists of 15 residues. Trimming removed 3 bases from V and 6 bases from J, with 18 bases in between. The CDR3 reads CSASTFGGLVNEQFF. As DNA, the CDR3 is TGCAGTGCTAGTACTTTTGGGGGATTAGTCAATGAGCAGTTCTTC.

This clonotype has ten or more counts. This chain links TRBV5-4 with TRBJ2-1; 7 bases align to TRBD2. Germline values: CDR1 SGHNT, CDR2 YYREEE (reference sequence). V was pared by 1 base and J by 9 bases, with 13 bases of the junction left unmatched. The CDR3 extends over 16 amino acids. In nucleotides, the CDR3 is TGTGCCAGCAGCTTGACCCCCGGGACTACTTCCGGTGAGCAGTTCTTC. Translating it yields CASSLTPGTTSGEQFF.

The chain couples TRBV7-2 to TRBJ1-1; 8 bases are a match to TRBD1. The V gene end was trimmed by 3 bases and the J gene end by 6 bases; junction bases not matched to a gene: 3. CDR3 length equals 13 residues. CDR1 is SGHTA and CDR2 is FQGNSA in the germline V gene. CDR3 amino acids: CASSFTQGAEAFF. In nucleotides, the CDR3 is TGTGCCAGCAGCTTCACACAGGGGGCTGAAGCTTTCTTT.